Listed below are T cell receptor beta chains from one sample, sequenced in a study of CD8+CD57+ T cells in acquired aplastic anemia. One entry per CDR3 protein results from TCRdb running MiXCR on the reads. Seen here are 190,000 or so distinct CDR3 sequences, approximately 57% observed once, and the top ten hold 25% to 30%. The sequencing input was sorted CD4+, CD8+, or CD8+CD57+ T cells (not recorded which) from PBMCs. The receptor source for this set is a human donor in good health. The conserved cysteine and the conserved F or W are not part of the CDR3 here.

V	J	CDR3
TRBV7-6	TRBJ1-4	ASSLAPNEGQFY
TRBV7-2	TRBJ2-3	ASSLLSGGPDTQY
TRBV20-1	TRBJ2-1	SAMLGEGYNGQF
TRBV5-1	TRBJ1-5	ASKYDDRGHQPQH
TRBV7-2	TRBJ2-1	ASTPERAGNEQF
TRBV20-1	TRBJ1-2	SASVASANYGYT
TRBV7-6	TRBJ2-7	ASSYLSGRNGEQY
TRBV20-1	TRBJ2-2	SARGGHYNELF
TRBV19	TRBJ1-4	ATGRTY
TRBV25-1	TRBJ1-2	ASSALITNYGYT
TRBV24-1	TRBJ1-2	ATSAHNYGYT
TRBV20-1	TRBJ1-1	SARDISTEAF
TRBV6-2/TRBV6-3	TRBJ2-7	ASSYTSGSYEQY
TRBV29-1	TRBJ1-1	SVTDTPNTEAF
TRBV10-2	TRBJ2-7	ASSEFPYEQY
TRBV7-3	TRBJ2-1	ASSFGTSGDRNEQF
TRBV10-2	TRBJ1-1	ASSDTGTGHTEAF
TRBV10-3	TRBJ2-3	AIRLTSGGQDTQY
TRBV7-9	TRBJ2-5	ASSLVASGEETQY
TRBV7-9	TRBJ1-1	ASSFDRGAMNTEAF
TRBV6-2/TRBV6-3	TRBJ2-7	ASTLAGSYEQY
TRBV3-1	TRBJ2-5	ASSQDSSGAIYQETQY
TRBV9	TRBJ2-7	ASSVDYRGPDEQY
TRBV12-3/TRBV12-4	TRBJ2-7	ASSLAYASYEQY
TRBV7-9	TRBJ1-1	ASSLEGQGREGDTEAF
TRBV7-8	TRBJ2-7	ASSLVGTGGEEQY
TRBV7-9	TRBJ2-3	ASSLSGGRNTDTQY
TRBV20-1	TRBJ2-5	SASLDRIEY
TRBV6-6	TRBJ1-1	ASSEAPENTEAF